A selection of T cell receptor beta chains follows, all from one sample in a study of T cells in Graves' hyperthyroidism and ophthalmopathy. TCRdb redid the calling of the multiplex PCR reads with MiXCR, one entry per CDR3 protein. The profile covers about 660,000 distinct CDR3 sequences, with just under 45% appearing a single time and about 7.2% taken by the ten largest. The sample was peripheral blood or thyroid tissue (not recorded which). The receptor source for this set is an adult man with Graves' disease, either hyperthyroidism or ophthalmopathy (not recorded which). CDR3s include the opening cysteine and the closing phenylalanine or tryptophan. The D gene is left open where the match is weak. The size field is filled for only some rows; it gives once, few, many or a size class.

>TRBJ2-7|-|-|TRBV7-9
CASSFRERIAYEQYF
TGTGCCAGCAGCTTCCGGGAAAGAATCGCCTACGAGCAGTACTTC
>TRBJ1-1|few|-|TRBV29-1
CSVLRGDRNTEAFF
TGCAGCGTCCTTCGAGGAGATAGGAACACTGAAGCTTTCTTT
>TRBJ2-3|once|-|TRBV7-8
CASSSSPHTDTQYF
TGTGCCAGCAGCTCCTCGCCCCACACAGATACGCAGTATTTT
>TRBJ1-5|few|-|TRBV5-1
CASSLGGGGSNQPQHF
TGCGCCAGCAGCTTGGGCGGGGGGGGTAGCAATCAGCCCCAGCATTTT
>TRBJ2-7|few|TRBD1|TRBV7-2
CASSRLDRGAYEQYF
TGTGCCAGCAGCCGATTGGACAGGGGGGCCTACGAGCAGTACTTC
>TRBJ2-7|-|-|TRBV9
CASSVGAEAYEQYF
TGTGCCAGCAGCGTAGGGGCTGAGGCCTACGAGCAGTACTTC
>TRBJ1-1|-|-|TRBV2
CASSEENTEASF
TGTGCCAGCAGTGAAGAAAACACTGAAGCTTCCTTT
>TRBJ1-2|once|TRBD1|TRBV20-1
CSASTTDRALYGYTF
TGCAGTGCCAGTACCACCGACAGGGCCCTCTATGGCTACACCTTC
>TRBJ1-1|-|TRBD1|TRBV7-9
CASSLSPTGMNTEAFF
TGTGCCAGCAGCTTATCTCCGACAGGGATGAACACTGAAGCTTTCTTT
>TRBJ1-1|-|-|TRBV20-1
CSAAARLVTEAFF
TGCAGTGCTGCAGCCAGACTGGTCACTGAAGCTTTCTTT
>TRBJ2-5|-|-|TRBV5-6
CASTLQSQETQYF
TGTGCCAGCACCCTACAGAGTCAAGAGACCCAGTACTTC
>TRBJ1-2|-|TRBD1|TRBV6-5
CASSYQGDRVRGYTF
TGTGCCAGCAGTTACCAGGGCGACAGGGTCCGTGGCTACACCTTC
>TRBJ2-5|-|TRBD2|TRBV12-3/TRBV12-4
CASRAGFLETQYF
TGTGCCAGCAGAGCGGGGTTTCTTGAGACCCAGTACTTC
>TRBJ1-4|-|-|TRBV25-1
CASSERSRGSEKLFF
TGTGCCAGCAGTGAGAGGTCCCGTGGGTCTGAAAAACTGTTTTTT
>TRBJ1-5|few|-|TRBV6-5
CASSYSWQQPQHF
TGTGCCAGCAGTTACTCCTGGCAACAGCCCCAGCATTTT
>TRBJ1-3|-|TRBD1|TRBV10-3
CASSPLGQYSGNTIYF
TGTGCCAGCAGTCCCCTGGGACAGTACTCTGGAAACACCATATATTTT
>TRBJ2-5|few|TRBD1|TRBV7-2
CASRRAGQGRGETQYF
TGTGCCAGCAGGCGTGCCGGACAGGGTCGAGGGGAGACCCAGTACTTC
>TRBJ1-1|-|-|TRBV12-3/TRBV12-4
CASSLMGRSSFNTEAFF
TGTGCCAGCAGTTTAATGGGCAGATCCTCTTTTAACACTGAAGCTTTCTTT
>TRBJ2-7|few|-|TRBV6-5
CASSERGDPYEQYF
TGTGCCAGCAGTGAGAGAGGGGATCCCTACGAGCAGTACTTC
>TRBJ2-2|few|TRBD1|TRBV20-1
CSARVRTGKAGELFF
TGCAGTGCTAGAGTTCGGACAGGGAAGGCCGGGGAGCTGTTTTTT
>TRBJ1-1|-|-|TRBV19
CASRDRMNTEASF
TGTGCCAGTAGGGACAGAATGAACACTGAAGCTTCCTTT
>TRBJ1-2|-|TRBD1|TRBV9
CASSGTGTGVDGYTF
TGTGCCAGCAGCGGTACCGGGACAGGGGTAGATGGCTACACCTTC
>TRBJ2-7|-|TRBD2|TRBV29-1
CSLREGPTYEQYF
TGCAGCCTCCGGGAGGGCCCAACCTACGAGCAGTACTTC
>TRBJ1-5|few|-|TRBV20-1
CSARDNPNQPQHF
TGCAGTGCTAGGGATAACCCAAATCAGCCCCAGCATTTT
>TRBJ2-7|few|TRBD2|TRBV19
CASSAGLADGEEQYF
TGTGCCAGTAGTGCCGGACTAGCGGATGGGGAAGAGCAGTACTTC
>TRBJ1-2|many|TRBD1|TRBV10-3
CATADRDNYGYTF
TGTGCCACCGCAGACAGGGATAACTATGGCTACACCTTC
>TRBJ2-7|few|-|TRBV7-8
CASSLQDGYYEQYF
TGTGCCAGCAGCTTGCAGGACGGTTACTACGAGCAGTACTTC
>TRBJ2-7|many|TRBD2|TRBV5-4
CASSLSSGRDEQYF
TGTGCCAGCAGCTTGAGCTCAGGGAGGGACGAGCAGTACTTC
>TRBJ2-7|-|-|TRBV10-3
CAITGDRSYEQYF
TGTGCCATCACCGGAGACAGGAGCTACGAGCAGTACTTC
>TRBJ1-6|many|-|TRBV10-3
CAISESKSNSPLHF
TGTGCCATCAGTGAGTCAAAGTCAAATTCACCCCTCCACTTT
>TRBJ2-7|-|-|TRBV20-1
CSASRGNDEQYF
TGCAGTGCTAGTAGAGGGAATGACGAGCAGTACTTC
>TRBJ2-6|-|-|TRBV15
CATSRVGGPGANVLTF
TGTGCCACCAGCAGAGTCGGGGGCCCTGGGGCCAACGTCCTGACTTTC
>TRBJ2-7|-|-|TRBV20-1
CSARAGSTGAYEQYF
TGCAGTGCTAGAGCGGGATCCACCGGGGCTTACGAGCAGTACTTC
>TRBJ1-5|many|-|TRBV2
CASSEGTAGNQPQHF
TGTGCCAGCAGTGAAGGGACCGCAGGCAATCAGCCCCAGCATTTT
>TRBJ1-1|-|-|TRBV7-3
CASSLYPVGRGHTEAFF
TGTGCCAGCAGCTTATACCCTGTCGGCAGGGGCCACACTGAAGCTTTCTTT
>TRBJ2-5|-|TRBD2|TRBV2
CASRDGGEETQYF
TGTGCCAGCAGGGACGGGGGGGAAGAGACCCAGTACTTC
>TRBJ1-5|-|TRBD1|TRBV10-2
CASSETQGASNQPQHF
TGCGCCAGCAGTGAAACTCAGGGGGCTAGCAATCAGCCCCAGCATTTT
>TRBJ1-6|many|TRBD1|TRBV15
CATSRDIRGLGSPLHF
TGTGCCACCAGCAGAGATATCAGGGGGCTTGGTTCACCCCTCCACTTT
>TRBJ2-5|-|-|TRBV2
CASSARAGQPQETQYF
TGTGCCAGCAGTGCTAGAGCGGGACAGCCACAAGAGACCCAGTACTTC
>TRBJ1-3|many|-|TRBV7-2
CASSLVAGNSGNTIYF
TGTGCCAGCAGCTTAGTCGCAGGGAACTCTGGAAACACCATATATTTT
>TRBJ1-1|few|-|TRBV6-1
CASSEGTPMNTEAFF
TGTGCCAGCAGTGAAGGGACACCCATGAACACTGAAGCTTTCTTT
>TRBJ1-1|few|-|TRBV6-6
CASSYSPGQGTEAFF
TGTGCCAGCAGTTACTCGCCAGGGCAAGGCACTGAAGCTTTCTTT
>TRBJ1-2|-|TRBD1|TRBV20-1
CSARGVGTVGYTF
TGCAGTGCTAGAGGGGTCGGGACAGTTGGCTACACCTTC
>TRBJ2-7|-|-|TRBV10-3
CAASDRDTSSYEQYF
TGTGCCGCCTCGGACCGGGACACAAGCTCCTACGAGCAGTACTTC
>TRBJ2-2|-|-|TRBV29-1
CSAGLYTGELFF
TGCAGCGCCGGACTATATACCGGGGAGCTGTTTTTT
>TRBJ2-7|-|-|TRBV2
CASSEKAYEQYF
TGTGCCAGCAGTGAAAAGGCCTACGAGCAGTACTTC
>TRBJ2-7|-|TRBD2|TRBV7-2
CASSSGGGSEQYF
TGTGCCAGCAGCTCGGGGGGGGGTTCCGAGCAGTACTTC